Sequencing of this T cell receptor (beta chain) was carried out in a study of blood T cell repertoires in COVID-19. At the level of the study: Material from acute and convalescent COVID-19 was sourced from the United States, Italy and Spain. In each case, the material was cDNA or gDNA derived from T cells, B-cell-depleted T cells, or PBMCs.

This CDR3 spans 15 amino acids. The ends lost 1 base at V and 5 bases at J; junction bases unmatched: 6. Per germline, CDR1 MNHEY and CDR2 SVGEGT. Assay used: immunoSEQ multiplex PCR; TCRdb lists only in-frame clones, some missing. The sample lists about 280,000 clones, 88% occurring once. Sample: peripheral blood. This TCR derives from a woman aged 25 to 39 with COVID-19, enrolled during active disease. The gene calls are TRBV6-2 or TRBV6-3 and TRBJ2-3; 7 nucleotides align to TRBD1. The CDR3 DNA is TGTGCCAGCAGTTACTTTAAGGGGGCCAAAGATACGCAGTATTTT. It codes for CASSYFKGAKDTQYF.